This TCR beta chain was documented in a study of T cell repertoires in MIS-A myocarditis. CDR1 is MDHEN and CDR2 is SYDVKM in the germline V gene. The CDR3 length is 13 residues. V shed 3 bases and J shed 3 bases, with 3 bases lying between them. This table comes from immunoSEQ multiplex PCR, and its TCRdb copy is limited to in-frame clones, with some not included. The sample lists roughly 12,000 clones, roughly four fifths occurring once. The sample taken for sequencing was right ventricle heart tissue obtained at autopsy. The chain combines TRBV28 with TRBJ2-6; D is ambiguous. The receptor comes from a man younger than 30 with fulminant myocarditis from multisystem inflammatory syndrome in adults (MIS-A) after COVID-19. DNA for the CDR3: TGTGCCAGCAGTTTGATTGGGGCCAACGTCCTGACTTTC. It encodes CASSLIGANVLTF.